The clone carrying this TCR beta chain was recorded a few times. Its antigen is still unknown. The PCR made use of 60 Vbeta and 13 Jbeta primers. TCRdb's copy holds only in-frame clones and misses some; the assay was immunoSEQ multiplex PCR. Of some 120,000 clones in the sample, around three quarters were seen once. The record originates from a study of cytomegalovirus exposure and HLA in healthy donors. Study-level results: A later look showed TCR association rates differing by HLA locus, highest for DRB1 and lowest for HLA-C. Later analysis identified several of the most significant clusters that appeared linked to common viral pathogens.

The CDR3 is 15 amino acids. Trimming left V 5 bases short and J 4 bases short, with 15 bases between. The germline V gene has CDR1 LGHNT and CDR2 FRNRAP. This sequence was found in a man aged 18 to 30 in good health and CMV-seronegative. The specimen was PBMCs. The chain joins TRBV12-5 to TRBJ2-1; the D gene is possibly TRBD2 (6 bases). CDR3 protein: CASGLTRGGYNEQFF. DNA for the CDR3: TGTGCTAGTGGTCTGACTAGAGGAGGATACAATGAGCAGTTCTTC.